One and the same sample provided the 31 T cell receptor beta chains below, sequenced in a study of shared clonotypes between healthy human individuals. The naive CD8 population came from CD45RO-negative cells selected for CCR7, without terminally differentiated effector memory CD45RA+ cells. TCRdb's copy holds only in-frame clones and misses some; the assay was immunoSEQ multiplex PCR. The sample contains about 1,900,000 clones, around 96% of which appear only once. Specimen: naive CD8+ T cells sorted from blood. All receptors come from a young man in good health.

This chain connects TRBV18 to TRBJ2-7; 8 positions agree with TRBD1. V lost 3 bases to trimming and J lost 5 bases; unmatched junction nucleotides: 12. This CDR3 contains 16 residues. Germline CDR1 is KGHSH and CDR2 is LQKENI. This CDR3 reads CASSPSFEGTGHEQYF. In nucleotides, the CDR3 is TGTGCCAGCTCACCCTCCTTTGAAGGGACAGGTCACGAGCAGTACTTC.

V and J are TRBV2 and TRBJ2-1; D remains ambiguous. Trimming took off 2 bases at V and 4 bases at J, with 15 bases between the two ends. This CDR3 spans 16 amino acids. The germline V gene has CDR1 SNHLY and CDR2 FYNNEI. The CDR3 nucleotides are TGTGCCAGCAGTGAAATCGGGCGGAACTTTTACAATGAGCAGTTCTTC. It codes for CASSEIGRNFYNEQFF.

The chain carries TRBV4-2 and TRBJ2-7, with a tentative D call TRBD2 (5 bases). V lost 4 bases to trimming and J lost 2 bases, with 15 bases between them. Germline V gives CDR1 LGHNA, CDR2 YNFKEQ. The CDR3 loop spans 15 amino acids. The CDR3 region has the DNA TGTGCCAGCAGCCTCGGAAGCGGAGCGACCTACGAGCAGTACTTC. It yields the protein CASSLGSGATYEQYF.

The genes are TRBV6-5 and TRBJ1-4, with D maybe TRBD1 (6 bases). There are 15 residues in the CDR3. Germline CDR1 and CDR2: MNHEY and SVGAGI. V lost 2 bases, J lost 1 base, and 8 bases lay in between. DNA for the CDR3: TGTGCCAGCAGTTACCTGACAGGAACTAATGAAAAACTGTTTTTT. Its translation is CASSYLTGTNEKLFF.

The CDR3 sequence is CASSPLTTGANVLTF. The DNA of the CDR3 is TGTGCCAGCAGCCCACTGACAACTGGGGCCAACGTCCTGACTTTC. The chain is built from TRBV9 and TRBJ2-6; D call uncertain. The ends were cut back, 4 bases at V and 2 bases at J, with 10 bases in the middle. Germline V gives CDR1 SGDLS, CDR2 YYNGEE. The CDR3 extends over 15 amino acids.

The rearrangement joins TRBV9 to TRBJ2-4; TRBD1 or TRBD2 may be the D gene (7 bases each). Germline-derived CDR1 and CDR2 are SGDLS and YYNGEE. V lost 6 bases, J lost 9 bases, and 16 bases lay in between. This CDR3 is 13 amino acids long. The CDR3 here is CASTPDREGIQYF. CDR3 DNA sequence: TGTGCCAGCACCCCCGACAGGGAGGGCATTCAGTACTTC.

This CDR3 reads CASSRLAGGQETQYF. DNA of the CDR3: TGTGCCAGCAGTCGACTAGCGGGAGGACAAGAGACCCAGTACTTC. The chain carries TRBV14 and TRBJ2-5, with 13 bases matching TRBD2. The CDR3 length is 15 residues. The V segment lost 6 bases and the J segment 2 bases; nucleotides outside the gene matches: 3. Germline V lookup: CDR1 SGHDN, CDR2 FVKESK.

Regarding this clone: The same CDR3 is also encoded by other DNA sequences in this sample. The genes are TRBV6-5 and TRBJ1-2, with D unresolved. From germline, CDR1 is MNHEY and CDR2 SVGAGI. Deletions cut 2 bases from V and 1 base from J, with 2 bases between. CDR3 length equals 12 residues. The CDR3 reads CASSYDNYGYTF. CDR3 nucleotides: TGTGCCAGCAGTTACGATAACTATGGCTACACCTTC.

The rearrangement uses TRBV6-1 and TRBJ2-7; no definite D call. The ends were cut back, 2 bases at V and 3 bases at J, with 11 bases in the middle. In germline, CDR1 is MNHNS, CDR2 SASEGT. This CDR3 spans 14 amino acids. The CDR3 protein is CASSEPRHLYEQYF. CDR3 bases: TGTGCCAGCAGTGAACCTCGGCACCTCTACGAGCAGTACTTC.

This clone has a single count. This rearrangement joins TRBV7-8 to TRBJ2-7; no clear D. Germline CDR1 SGHVS, CDR2 FQNEAQ. The CDR3 length is 14 residues. Trimming left V 2 bases short and J 0 bases short, with 8 bases between. CDR3 sequence reads: CASSLSRNSYEQYF. The CDR3 DNA follows: TGTGCCAGCAGCTTATCCAGGAACTCCTACGAGCAGTACTTC.

About this clone: This same CDR3 is encoded by further DNA sequences in the sample. The chain couples TRBV9 to TRBJ2-3, with D possibly TRBD2 on 5 matching bases. The V end lost 0 bases, the J end lost 4 bases, and 9 bases lay between the germline ends. Germline values: CDR1 SGDLS, CDR2 YYNGEE. The CDR3 has 14 residues. The CDR3 reads CASSVGSGADTQYF. CDR3 bases: TGTGCCAGCAGCGTAGGGTCCGGGGCAGATACGCAGTATTTT.

As for this clone: The sample carries other DNA sequences with the same CDR3. The chain is built from TRBV11-2 and TRBJ2-1, with 8 bases matching TRBD2. From germline, CDR1 is SGHAT and CDR2 FQNNGV. V was pared by 1 base and J by 0 bases, with 2 bases of the junction left unmatched. The CDR3 contains 16 residues. CDR3 amino acids: CASSLGTSGSYNEQFF. Written as DNA, the CDR3 is TGTGCCAGCAGCTTAGGCACTAGCGGCTCCTACAATGAGCAGTTCTTC.

As concerns this clone: Other DNA sequences in the same sample also yield this CDR3. The chain links TRBV4-2 to TRBJ2-7; a weak D match, TRBD1 (5 bases). Per germline, CDR1 LGHNA and CDR2 YNFKEQ. CDR3 size: 14 residues. The V gene lost 0 bases and the J gene lost 2 bases, with 8 bases spanning the gap. The CDR3 protein is CASSQEAGPYEQYF. CDR3 DNA: TGTGCCAGCAGCCAAGAGGCAGGGCCCTACGAGCAGTACTTC.

J is TRBJ2-7 and V is TRBV5-6; TRBD2 aligns across 8 bases. The germline V gene encodes CDR1 SGHDT and CDR2 YYEEEE. Trimming removed 0 bases from V and 3 bases from J; junction bases left unmatched: 2. The CDR3 consists of 14 residues. The CDR3 is CASSLGLAYYEQYF. The CDR3 DNA is TGTGCCAGCAGCTTGGGACTAGCGTACTACGAGCAGTACTTC.

This sequence joins TRBV7-6 and TRBJ2-7; D is perhaps TRBD2 (7 bases). The V and J ends lost 5 bases and 5 bases respectively, with 28 bases between them. Per the germline V gene, CDR1 is SGHVS and CDR2 is FNYEAQ. The CDR3 extends over 18 amino acids. This CDR3 is CASSIRGGLAVPPDEQYF. CDR3 sequence (DNA): TGTGCCAGCAGCATAAGGGGGGGGCTAGCGGTCCCGCCGGACGAGCAGTACTTC.

The sample holds a few counts of this clone. This chain connects TRBV2 to TRBJ1-2; 8 bases agree with TRBD1. With V trimmed by 6 bases and J by 6 bases, 12 bases remained unmatched. CDR1 and CDR2 (germline): SNHLY, FYNNEI. The CDR3 has 15 residues. The DNA for the CDR3 is TGTGCCAGCAGATCCAGACAGGGGATACTTGATGGCTACACCTTC. Its translation: CASRSRQGILDGYTF.

V usage is TRBV27 and J usage is TRBJ2-1; tentatively, D is TRBD1 (5 bases). This CDR3 spans 13 amino acids. V shed 6 bases and J shed 0 bases, with 6 bases lying between them. The V gene's germline CDR1 is MNHEY and CDR2 SMNVEV (reference sequence). CDR3 amino acids: CASRDTSYNEQFF. CDR3 nucleotide sequence: TGTGCCAGCAGGGACACCTCCTACAATGAGCAGTTCTTC.

The chain links TRBV4-1 to TRBJ2-7; no clear D. The V and J ends lost 0 bases and 2 bases respectively, with 14 bases between them. Germline values: CDR1 MGHRA, CDR2 YSYEKL. CDR3 length: 16 residues. The CDR3 here is CASSQDARPTPYEQYF. The CDR3 DNA reads as TGCGCCAGCAGCCAAGATGCTCGCCCTACCCCCTACGAGCAGTACTTC.

This chain uses TRBV7-2 with TRBJ2-3, with D uncertain. The germline V gene has CDR1 SGHTA and CDR2 FQGNSA. The CDR3 covers 13 residues. The V and J ends lost 5 bases and 4 bases respectively, with 10 bases between them. CDR3 region: CASSPVGPDTQYF. The CDR3 bases are TGTGCCAGCAGCCCCGTCGGCCCAGATACGCAGTATTTT.

The chain recombines TRBV27 with TRBJ1-2; weak D call: TRBD1 (5 bases). This CDR3 contains 15 residues. CDR1 MNHEY and CDR2 SMNVEV come from the germline V gene (reference sequence). Trimming cost V 5 bases and J 6 bases, with 19 bases left between them. Written as DNA, the CDR3 is TGTGCCAGCAGTCCCAATACCGGGACGAGAAATGGCTACACCTTC. Translated: CASSPNTGTRNGYTF.

This chain joins TRBV4-1 and TRBJ1-3; 8 nucleotides agree with TRBD1. The CDR3 length is 14 residues. Germline CDR1 reads MGHRA; CDR2 reads YSYEKL. V lost 1 base and J lost 7; bases outside the gene matches: 3. Here the CDR3 DNA reads TGCGCCAGCAGCCAAGGGACAGGGTGGAACACCATATATTTT. It specifies CASSQGTGWNTIYF.

CDR3 coding DNA: TGTGCCAGCAGTGAATCCCCGGGGGGAATTGATGAGCAGTACTTC. This translates into CASSESPGGIDEQYF. This chain links TRBV6-1 with TRBJ2-7, with TRBD2 identical over 7 bases. The V gene's germline CDR1 is MNHNS and CDR2 SASEGT. The CDR3 is 15 residues long. V lost 2 bases to trimming and J lost 7 bases; unmatched junction nucleotides: 11.

This sequence joins TRBV7-6 and TRBJ1-6; no clear D. The V gene's germline CDR1 is SGHVS and CDR2 FNYEAQ. This CDR3 region has 15 residues. V was trimmed by 1 base and J by 7 bases, leaving 11 bases between them. The CDR3 sequence: CASSLDNGNNSPLHF. Written as DNA, the CDR3 is TGTGCCAGCAGCTTAGACAACGGAAACAATTCACCCCTCCACTTT.

The V gene is TRBV7-9, the J gene TRBJ1-1; the match to TRBD1 covers 7 bases. CDR3 size: 15 residues. Germline CDR1 reads SEHNR; CDR2 reads FQNEAQ (reference sequence). Trimming removed 0 bases from V and 3 bases from J; junction bases left unmatched: 4. CDR3 DNA: TGTGCCAGCAGCTTAGCGGTAGGGGGCGACACTGAAGCTTTCTTT. Translation gives CASSLAVGGDTEAFF.

This rearrangement joins TRBV5-4 to TRBJ2-1, with a tentative D call TRBD2 (6 bases). From germline, CDR1 is SGHNT and CDR2 YYREEE (reference sequence). CDR3 length equals 15 residues. The V gene lost 6 bases and the J gene lost 0 bases, with 13 bases spanning the gap. The CDR3 DNA reads as TGTGCCAGCACCCATGACGGGAGCTCCTACAATGAGCAGTTCTTC. Residues: CASTHDGSSYNEQFF.

The CDR3 sequence: CAAGTRGIYEQYF. CDR3 DNA sequence: TGTGCCGCCGGTACGAGGGGCATCTACGAGCAGTACTTC. V usage is TRBV27 and J usage is TRBJ2-7; either TRBD1 or TRBD2 may fit D (5 bases each). The CDR3 has 13 amino acids. The V end lost 11 bases, the J end lost 3 bases, and 17 bases lay between the germline ends. CDR1 and CDR2 from the germline V gene are MNHEY and SMNVEV (reference sequence).

The CDR3 nucleotides are TGTGCCAGCAGCCTAAAGCAGGGTGTGGGTGAAGCTTTCTTT. It translates to CASSLKQGVGEAFF. The V and J genes are TRBV13 and TRBJ1-1; maybe TRBD1 (5 bases). The length of the CDR3 is 14 residues. The V gene lost 5 bases and the J gene lost 7 bases, with 17 bases spanning the gap. Germline V gene lookup returns CDR1 PRHDT and CDR2 FYEKMQ (reference sequence).

The chain combines TRBV6-1 with TRBJ1-1; D uncertain. Per the germline V gene, CDR1 is MNHNS and CDR2 is SASEGT. V was trimmed by 1 base and J by 3 bases, leaving 6 bases between them. The CDR3 length is 13 residues. The CDR3 is CASSEVAHTEAFF. CDR3 nucleotides: TGTGCCAGCAGTGAAGTGGCTCACACTGAAGCTTTCTTT.

This chain connects TRBV29-1 to TRBJ2-1; D unresolved. Germline CDR1 SQVTM, CDR2 ANQGSEA. V lost 7 bases, J lost 0 bases, and 10 bases lay in between. The length of the CDR3 is 13 residues. The CDR3 is CSAGQFSYNEQFF. The CDR3 nucleotides are TGCAGCGCCGGGCAGTTCTCCTACAATGAGCAGTTCTTC.

The J gene is TRBJ2-3, the V gene TRBV19; D not certain. V was cut by 2 bases and J by 2 bases, with 8 bases left in between. The CDR3 is made up of 14 amino acids. The germline CDR1 and CDR2 sequences are LNHDA and SQIVND (reference sequence). The chain's CDR3 is CASSILPNTDTQYF. As DNA, the CDR3 is TGTGCCAGTAGTATACTTCCTAACACAGATACGCAGTATTTT.

The chain combines TRBV27 with TRBJ1-1; TRBD1 matches 9 bases. Losses at the gene ends were 5 bases for V and 3 bases for J; bases not matched to a gene: 10. The CDR3 sequence is 16 residues long. CDR1 is MNHEY and CDR2 is SMNVEV in the germline V gene (reference sequence). This CDR3 reads CASSAGTGRLHTEAFF. The CDR3 DNA reads TGTGCCAGCAGTGCAGGGACAGGGAGACTCCACACTGAAGCTTTCTTT.